The present entry profiles one TCR beta chain with its context. The authors' processing: Amplification from reference gene primers served as the basis for estimated nucleated cell counts. Libraries were prepared by immunoSEQ multiplex PCR; TCRdb keeps only in-frame clonotypes and omits some of them. Clone size and the V and J calls come from that table; the DNA yielded D and trimming. In the table there are about 260,000 clones, 70% to 90% of which are singletons. This record belongs to a study of blood T cell repertoires in COVID-19. Study-wide background: Acute and convalescent COVID-19 specimens originated in the United States, Italy and Spain. Sample material is recorded as cDNA or gDNA derived from T cells, B-cell-depleted T cells, or PBMCs.

The CDR3 has 16 amino acids. Germline V gives CDR1 SGHRS, CDR2 YFSETQ. J was trimmed by 2 bases and V by 0 bases; bases with no gene match: 6. The sequenced sample was peripheral blood. V usage is TRBV5-1 and J usage is TRBJ1-2; 8 bases fit TRBD1. The TCR originated in a woman aged 40-49 years with acute or convalescent COVID-19. The CDR3 DNA is TGCGCCAGCAGCTTGGGTTCGACAGGGGAAAACTATGGCTACACCTTC. It translates to CASSLGSTGENYGYTF.